The next 17 T cell receptor beta chains were all read from a single sample in a study of blood T cell repertoires in COVID-19 (dated by TCRdb to the early 2020s). To prepare the library, the immunoSEQ multiplex PCR assay was applied. TCRdb's version of the immuneACCESS table is confined to in-frame rearrangements and falls short of the full clone set. An unresolved V gene accounts for under half of the shortfall where checked; the remainder is of unknown origin. Counted in this sample were fewer than 200,000 clones; 88% of them appeared once. 9% of the sample is in the top ten clones. Material for sequencing was PBMCs or T cells enriched from blood (not recorded which). The source is a young woman who had recovered from COVID-19.

The CDR3 coding sequence is TGTGCCAACAGTGGGCTGAACACTGAAGCTTTCTTT. This sequence encodes CANSGLNTEAFF. The chain recombines TRBV5-8 with TRBJ1-1; D is ambiguous. The CDR3 length is 12 residues. Germline CDR1 is SGHTS and CDR2 is YDEGEE. Between the trimmed V and J ends, which lost 9 bases and 0 bases, there was a span of 9 bases.

This clone came up once. J is TRBJ2-7 and V is TRBV2; no definite D call. The CDR3 is made up of 13 amino acids. Per germline, CDR1 SNHLY and CDR2 FYNNEI. V lost 3 bases to trimming and J lost 3 bases, with 9 bases between them. The CDR3 DNA reads TGTGCCAGCAGTGATAACCCACACTACGAGCAGTACTTC. Protein: CASSDNPHYEQYF.

The chain carries TRBV29-1 and TRBJ2-3; D is uncertain. Germline V gene lookup returns CDR1 SQVTM and CDR2 ANQGSEA. This CDR3 comprises 15 residues. V was shortened by 2 bases and J by 1 base, with 13 bases between the two germline ends. This CDR3 reads CSVESWAPRTDTQYF. The CDR3 DNA sequence: TGCAGCGTTGAATCTTGGGCTCCACGCACAGATACGCAGTATTTT.

The chain employs TRBV28 and TRBJ1-1; 10 bases fit TRBD1. J gave up 5 bases and V 10 bases, and 4 bases lay outside the gene matches. The CDR3 is 12 residues long. From germline, CDR1 is MDHEN and CDR2 SYDVKM. The CDR3 reads CAIRTGGTEAFF. The CDR3, as DNA: TGTGCCATCCGGACAGGGGGGACTGAAGCTTTCTTT.

The V gene is TRBV5-4, the J gene TRBJ2-7; the match to TRBD2 covers 8 bases. CDR1 is SGHNT and CDR2 is YYREEE in the germline V gene (reference sequence). Trimming cost V 4 bases and J 6 bases; bases outside gene matches: 9. CDR3 size: 14 residues. CDR3 residues: CASSPTGGVGEQYF. As DNA, the CDR3 is TGTGCCAGCAGCCCCACGGGGGGGGTAGGCGAGCAGTACTTC. The full variable domain, its missing parts supplied by reference TRBV5-4 and TRBJ2-7, is ETGVTQSPTHLIKTRGQQVTLRCSSQSGHNTVSWYQQALGQGPQFIFQYYREEENGRGNFPPRFSGLQFPNYSSELNVNALELDDSALYLCASSPTGGVGEQYFGPGTRLTVT.

J is TRBJ2-2 and V is TRBV5-4; 10 bases fit TRBD2. The CDR3 has 17 residues. With 1 base clipped from V and 4 bases from J, the junction kept 7 bases outside the gene matches. Germline CDR1 is SGHNT and CDR2 is YYREEE (reference sequence). Here the CDR3 reads CASSLFLAGDGTGELFF. As DNA, the CDR3 is TGTGCCAGCAGCTTGTTCCTAGCGGGGGATGGCACCGGGGAGCTGTTTTTT.

The chain combines TRBV24-1 with TRBJ2-3; 14 bases fit TRBD2. Germline values: CDR1 KGHDR, CDR2 SFDVKD. J gave up 2 bases and V 2 bases, and 8 bases lay outside the gene matches. The CDR3 is made up of 19 amino acids. The CDR3 reads CATSDCPWTSGRNTDTQYF. For the CDR3, the DNA is TGTGCCACCAGTGATTGCCCCTGGACTAGCGGGAGGAACACAGATACGCAGTATTTT.

This clone was seen a handful of times. This chain links TRBV5-4 with TRBJ1-2; 8 bases match TRBD1. Per germline, CDR1 SGHNT and CDR2 YYREEE (reference sequence). The CDR3 spans 15 residues. The J segment lost 2 bases and the V segment lost 4 bases, leaving 7 bases of the junction unmatched. CDR3 loop: CASSQTTGVNYGYTF. CDR3 DNA sequence: TGTGCCAGCAGCCAAACGACAGGGGTGAACTATGGCTACACCTTC.

This clone has a single count. The rearrangement uses TRBV21-1 and TRBJ1-2. TRBV21-1 is assigned pseudogene status. This CDR3 comprises 19 residues. CDR3 DNA sequence: TGTGCCAGCAGCAAAAACCCCCACACCCCGACTACTCATGACTATGGCTACACCTTC. Its translation: CASSKNPHTPTTHDYGYTF.

V usage is TRBV7-9 and J usage is TRBJ1-1; possibly TRBD1 for D (6 bases). This CDR3 spans 13 amino acids. From germline, CDR1 is SEHNR and CDR2 FQNEAQ (reference sequence). Trimming removed 5 bases from V and 1 base from J, with 8 bases in between. The CDR3 nucleotides are TGTGCCAGCAGCACGACAGGGAACACTGAAGCTTTCTTT. Translation: CASSTTGNTEAFF.

This clone was counted a single time. The gene calls are TRBV19 and TRBJ2-1; TRBD2 aligns across 7 bases. V dropped 7 bases and J dropped 4; count of bases not matched to a gene: 19. Germline lookup yields CDR1 LNHDA and CDR2 SQIVND (reference sequence). The CDR3 length is 18 residues. In DNA, the CDR3 is TGTGCCAGTAACCCGCGGCCTGGGACTACTCATTTTTACAATGAGCAGTTCTTC. Residues: CASNPRPGTTHFYNEQFF.

The chain couples TRBV20-1 to TRBJ2-5; a possible D gene is TRBD2 (5 bases). The V gene's germline CDR1 is DFQATT and CDR2 SNEGSKA (reference sequence). CDR3 size: 14 residues. The germline V and J ends were trimmed by 3 bases and 2 bases, with 13 bases remaining between them. CDR3 amino acids: CSASGSGIQETQYF. CDR3 in DNA: TGCAGTGCTAGTGGGAGCGGAATTCAAGAGACCCAGTACTTC.

The chain couples TRBV9 to TRBJ2-3; D is undetermined. V was trimmed by 4 bases and J by 8 bases, leaving 8 bases between them. The CDR3 is 11 residues long. Germline loops: CDR1 SGDLS, CDR2 YYNGEE. The CDR3 sequence: CASSPQSTQYF. The CDR3 bases are TGTGCCAGCAGCCCCCAGTCTACGCAGTATTTT. The variable domain in full, with the rest retrieved from reference TRBV9 and TRBJ2-3, is DSGVTQTPKHLITATGQRVTLRCSPRSGDLSVYWYQQSLDQGLQFLIQYYNGEERAKGNILERFSAQQFPDLHSELNLSSLELGDSALYFCASSPQSTQYFGPGTRLTVL.

This clone was observed a single time. The V and J genes are TRBV27 and TRBJ1-2, with 10 bases fitting TRBD1. Trimming took 7 bases from V and 3 from J; bases not matched to a gene: 11. The V gene's germline CDR1 is MNHEY and CDR2 SMNVEV (reference sequence). The CDR3 sequence is 16 residues long. This CDR3 is CASTGDRGWGHYGYTF. In DNA, the CDR3 is TGTGCCAGCACGGGGGACAGGGGATGGGGACACTATGGCTACACCTTC.

This clone was counted a few times. CDR3 nucleotides: TGCGCCAGCAGCCTTAATCTGGGCAACCCTTTCTCCTACGAGCAGTACTTC. Translation gives CASSLNLGNPFSYEQYF. This chain links TRBV4-1 with TRBJ2-7, with D uncertain. The germline V gene has CDR1 MGHRA and CDR2 YSYEKL. The V and J ends lost 4 bases and 0 bases respectively, with 19 bases between them. This CDR3 comprises 17 residues.

The CDR3 DNA reads as TGCGCCAGCAGCCAAGATCGAGCGGGGACAAAGGATGAGCAGTTCTTC. As protein: CASSQDRAGTKDEQFF. The chain links TRBV4-3 to TRBJ2-1; D perhaps matches TRBD2 (7 bases). The CDR3 sequence is 16 residues long. The germline gives CDR1 LGHNA, CDR2 YSLEER. The V end was cut by 0 bases, the J end by 8 bases, with 17 bases between.

The rearrangement joins TRBV28 to TRBJ2-7; 10 positions match TRBD1. Germline loops: CDR1 MDHEN, CDR2 SYDVKM. This CDR3 has 19 amino acids. Trimming removed 6 bases from V and 3 bases from J; junction bases left unmatched: 20. The CDR3 bases are TGTGCCAGCAGCTTCCCGACCAGATTCCGGACAGGGGGATTCTACGAGCAGTACTTC. This gives the protein CASSFPTRFRTGGFYEQYF.